This entry lists 7 T cell receptor beta chains sequenced from one sample in a study of shared clonotypes between healthy human individuals. Measured with immunoSEQ multiplex PCR; TCRdb has only the in-frame clones, and not every one. This table has 95,000 to 120,000 clones, about 70% appearing once. Sequences were obtained from memory CD8+ T cells sorted from blood. Subset: CD45RO+ cells pooled with CCR7-negative TemRA cells. The receptors were sampled from a woman aged 25 to 45 in good health.

This chain uses TRBV5-1 with TRBJ2-1, with 10 bases lining up with TRBD2. Per germline, CDR1 SGHRS and CDR2 YFSETQ. CDR3 length equals 17 residues. The junction had 14 bases not matched to a gene; V was cut back by 4 bases and J by 7 bases. In DNA, the CDR3 is TGCGCCAGCAGCCCCCGGACTAGCGGTTACTCGTATAATGAGCAGTTCTTC. This sequence encodes CASSPRTSGYSYNEQFF.

The V and J genes are TRBV7-9 and TRBJ2-5; 7 positions match TRBD2. This CDR3 region has 14 residues. J was trimmed by 0 bases and V by 5 bases; bases with no gene match: 3. Germline CDR1 and CDR2: SEHNR and FQNEAQ (reference sequence). CDR3 loop: CASSDSGHQETQYF. As DNA, the CDR3 is TGTGCCAGCAGCGATAGCGGGCACCAAGAGACCCAGTACTTC.

The chain couples TRBV6-6 to TRBJ1-5; D uncertain. This CDR3 has 15 amino acids. CDR1 and CDR2 (germline): MNHNY, SVGAGI (reference sequence). V was shortened by 6 bases and J by 5 bases, with 17 bases between the two germline ends. The CDR3 reads CASSPTRLGHQPQHF. In DNA form, the CDR3 reads TGTGCCAGCAGCCCGACCCGGCTAGGTCATCAGCCCCAGCATTTT.

This clone was recorded only once. The J gene is TRBJ2-7, the V gene TRBV4-2; 10 nucleotides match TRBD2. Losses at the gene ends were 4 bases for V and 2 bases for J; bases not matched to a gene: 17. CDR1 is LGHNA and CDR2 is YNFKEQ in the germline V gene. The CDR3 sequence is 19 residues long. CDR3 loop: CASSPISGRSHLVPYEQYF. The CDR3 DNA sequence: TGTGCCAGCAGCCCAATTAGCGGGAGGTCCCACTTAGTCCCCTACGAGCAGTACTTC.

The chain carries TRBV6-1 and TRBJ2-2, with 8 bases identical to TRBD1. The CDR3 length is 14 residues. V shed 3 bases and J 5 bases; nucleotides not matched to a gene: 2. The germline CDR1 and CDR2 sequences are MNHNS and SASEGT. CDR3 in amino acids: CASSETGETGELFF. CDR3 DNA: TGTGCCAGCAGTGAGACAGGGGAGACCGGGGAGCTGTTTTTT.

This clone has more than one count but fewer than ten. This chain joins TRBV9 and TRBJ2-2; D is possibly TRBD1 or TRBD2 (5 bases each). Germline V gives CDR1 SGDLS, CDR2 YYNGEE. The CDR3 totals 14 residues. V gave up 0 bases and J gave up 7 bases, with 10 bases separating them. CDR3 protein: CASSVARGGGELFF. The CDR3 DNA reads as TGTGCCAGCAGCGTAGCGAGGGGCGGCGGGGAGCTGTTTTTT.

The chain couples TRBV19 to TRBJ2-7, with 11 nucleotides matching TRBD1. V shed 6 bases, J shed 2 bases, and the junction held 3 bases outside the gene matches. The CDR3 has 14 amino acids. Germline values: CDR1 LNHDA, CDR2 SQIVND (reference sequence). The CDR3 is CASSWTGGPYEQYF. DNA of the CDR3: TGTGCCAGTAGCTGGACAGGGGGCCCCTACGAGCAGTACTTC.